These T cell receptor beta chains were read from a single sample in a study of blood T cell repertoires in COVID-19. Profiling relied on immunoSEQ multiplex PCR, and the TCRdb table lists in-frame clones only, not all of them. This table has hundreds of thousands of clones, roughly 90% appearing once. Sample: PBMCs or T cells enriched from blood (not recorded which). These receptors originate from a woman in her 30s who had recovered from COVID-19. Each CDR3 is given with its conserved first and last residue. The order of the fields is V gene, J gene, clone size, D gene, CDR3 protein, CDR3 DNA. D genes are given only for firm matches. Clone size, where shown, is once, few, many, or a class for clones that have expanded.

v_call: TRBV27
j_call: TRBJ2-1
clone_size: NA
d_call: TRBD2
cdr3_aa: CASHPLSGTYNEQFF
cdr3_nt: TGTGCCAGCCACCCTCTTAGCGGGACTTACAATGAGCAGTTCTTC

v_call: TRBV28
j_call: TRBJ1-6
clone_size: NA
d_call: NA
cdr3_aa: CASQDFYGNSPLHF
cdr3_nt: TGTGCCAGCCAAGACTTTTACGGGAATTCACCCCTCCACTTT

v_call: TRBV18
j_call: TRBJ2-1
clone_size: NA
d_call: TRBD2
cdr3_aa: CASSPQSGRANEQFF
cdr3_nt: TGTGCCAGCTCACCACAGAGCGGGAGGGCCAATGAGCAGTTCTTC

v_call: TRBV19
j_call: TRBJ1-4
clone_size: once
d_call: TRBD1
cdr3_aa: CASSMSSGGIEKLFF
cdr3_nt: TGTGCCAGTAGTATGTCCTCAGGGGGCATTGAAAAACTGTTTTTT

v_call: TRBV20-1
j_call: TRBJ2-4
clone_size: NA
d_call: TRBD2
cdr3_aa: CSASPSGRRTKNIQYF
cdr3_nt: TGCAGTGCTAGTCCTAGCGGGAGGAGGACCAAAAACATTCAGTACTTC

v_call: TRBV7-9
j_call: TRBJ2-7
clone_size: NA
d_call: NA
cdr3_aa: CASSLIGAYEQYF
cdr3_nt: TGTGCCAGCAGCTTAATCGGAGCCTACGAGCAGTACTTC

v_call: TRBV3-1/TRBV3-2
j_call: TRBJ2-2
clone_size: NA
d_call: NA
cdr3_aa: CASSQDSGQRRTFTGELFF
cdr3_nt: TGTGCCAGCAGCCAAGACAGCGGCCAGCGGCGGACTTTCACCGGGGAGCTGTTTTTT

v_call: TRBV6-4
j_call: TRBJ1-6
clone_size: NA
d_call: NA
cdr3_aa: CASSDQIIGDNSPLHF
cdr3_nt: TGTGCCAGCAGTGACCAAATTATAGGGGATAATTCACCCCTCCACTTT

v_call: TRBV18
j_call: TRBJ2-7
clone_size: NA
d_call: NA
cdr3_aa: CASSGQGSGNEQYF
cdr3_nt: TGTGCCAGCTCGGGCCAGGGGTCTGGGAACGAGCAGTACTTC

v_call: TRBV30
j_call: TRBJ2-3
clone_size: NA
d_call: NA
cdr3_aa: CAWSVSLEADTQYF
cdr3_nt: TGTGCCTGGAGTGTGTCCCTAGAGGCAGATACGCAGTATTTT

v_call: TRBV28
j_call: TRBJ1-1
clone_size: NA
d_call: NA
cdr3_aa: CASSAGQSMNTEAFF
cdr3_nt: TGTGCCAGCAGTGCAGGACAGAGTATGAACACTGAAGCTTTCTTT

v_call: TRBV28
j_call: TRBJ1-3
clone_size: once
d_call: NA
cdr3_aa: CASSTGSSGNTIYF
cdr3_nt: TGTGCCAGCAGTACAGGTTCCTCTGGAAACACCATATATTTT

v_call: TRBV19
j_call: TRBJ2-1
clone_size: NA
d_call: TRBD2
cdr3_aa: CASSIGMREIPHNEQFF
cdr3_nt: TGTGCCAGTAGTATAGGGATGCGGGAGATCCCTCACAATGAGCAGTTCTTC

v_call: TRBV19
j_call: TRBJ1-1
clone_size: NA
d_call: NA
cdr3_aa: CASFTGTEAFF
cdr3_nt: TGTGCCAGTTTTACGGGCACTGAAGCTTTCTTT

v_call: TRBV29-1
j_call: TRBJ1-2
clone_size: NA
d_call: TRBD1
cdr3_aa: CSVSGTDGYTF
cdr3_nt: TGCAGCGTTTCCGGGACAGATGGCTACACCTTC

v_call: TRBV3-1/TRBV3-2
j_call: TRBJ1-2
clone_size: NA
d_call: NA
cdr3_aa: CASSHLSGLYYGYTF
cdr3_nt: TGTGCCAGCAGCCACTTATCAGGGCTCTACTATGGCTACACCTTC

v_call: TRBV3-1/TRBV3-2
j_call: TRBJ2-1
clone_size: NA
d_call: TRBD2
cdr3_aa: CASSQEDLSGRDAYNEQFF
cdr3_nt: TGTGCCAGCAGCCAAGAGGACCTAAGCGGGAGGGACGCGTACAATGAGCAGTTCTTC

v_call: TRBV7-9
j_call: TRBJ2-5
clone_size: NA
d_call: NA
cdr3_aa: CASSPFGVGLGAETQYF
cdr3_nt: TGTGCCAGCAGCCCCTTCGGGGTAGGACTGGGGGCCGAGACCCAGTACTTC

v_call: TRBV7-9
j_call: TRBJ1-1
clone_size: NA
d_call: NA
cdr3_aa: CASSLVRHLNTEAFF
cdr3_nt: TGTGCCAGCAGCTTAGTCAGACATTTGAACACTGAAGCTTTCTTT